This TCR beta chain was obtained from a study of T-cell reconstitution after alpha-beta-depleted transplantation in children. Unique molecular identifiers tagged the TCRbeta library. TCRdb passed the PCR reads through MiXCR, listing each CDR3 protein once. The repertoire holds 400,000 to 500,000 distinct CDR3 sequences, with approximately 10% as singletons. Germline CDR1 reads SGHRS; CDR2 reads YFSETQ. This CDR3 has 18 residues. Turning to this clonotype: Sequence at one end of the junction differs from germline and may be a read error.

The chain recombines TRBV5-1 with TRBJ1-2; maybe TRBD1 (6 bases). Source: PBMCs from the stem cell graft donor, taken from the stem cell graft. This sequence was found in a human donor who donated a stem cell graft to a child with acute myeloid leukemia. CDR3 nucleotide sequence: TGCACCAGCAGCTTGGACCCGGGACATCTACGAAGGCCGGGCGGCTACACCTTC. Its translation: CTSSLDPGHLRRPGGYTF. Looking up the rest from reference TRBV5-1 and TRBJ1-2 gives the full variable domain: KAGVTQTPRYLIKTRGQQVTLSCSPISGHRSVSWYQQTPGQGLQFLFEYFSETQRNKGNFPGRFSGRQFSNSRSEMNVSTLELGDSALYLCTSSLDPGHLRRPGGYTFGSGTRLTVV.